The rows below give T cell receptor beta chains drawn from one sample of a study of shared clonotypes between healthy human individuals. The repertoire was sequenced with immunoSEQ multiplex PCR; TCRdb's copy has only in-frame clones and lacks some. The data hold over a million clones, with roughly 96% observed a single time. Material for sequencing was naive CD4+ T cells sorted from blood. The receptors derive from a man younger than 40 in good health. The CDR3 runs from the conserved cysteine through the conserved F or W. The D gene is left open where the match is weak. Clone size is shown for a subset of rows, as once, few, many or a class of expanded clone.

d_call clone_size j_call v_call cdr3_nt cdr3_aa
TRBD1 NA TRBJ2-7 TRBV5-6 TGTGCCAGCAGCCGCCTAGTCACAGGGGTCGACGAGCAGTACTTC CASSRLVTGVDEQYF
NA NA TRBJ2-4 TRBV19 TGTGCCAGTAGTATAGTAGGGGGGCCCAAAAACATTCAGTACTTC CASSIVGGPKNIQYF
NA NA TRBJ2-7 TRBV5-1 TGCGCCAGCAGGACTACGACGGGAACCTACGAGCAGTACTTC CASRTTTGTYEQYF
NA NA TRBJ2-6 TRBV7-8 TGTGCCAGCAGCCCCCGTAGCTCTGGGGCCAACGTCCTGACTTTC CASSPRSSGANVLTF
TRBD2 NA TRBJ2-1 TRBV5-6 TGTGCCAGCAGCTGGGTAGCGGGAGGGCGGTACAATGAGCAGTTCTTC CASSWVAGGRYNEQFF
NA NA TRBJ2-7 TRBV28 TGTGCCAGCAGTTTTCCGATCTCCTACGAGCAGTACTTC CASSFPISYEQYF
NA NA TRBJ1-1 TRBV7-9 TGTGCCAGCAGCTTAGCGCGCCGGGGCATTGAAGCTTTCTTT CASSLARRGIEAFF
NA NA TRBJ2-7 TRBV29-1 TGCAGCGTTGTGGACCCCTTCAGGGGAACCTACGAGCAGTACTTC CSVVDPFRGTYEQYF
TRBD2 once TRBJ2-1 TRBV27 TGTGCCAGCAGTTCATTAATAGCGGGAGGCTACCTAGTCTCCTACAATGAGCAGTTCTTC CASSSLIAGGYLVSYNEQFF
NA NA TRBJ1-5 TRBV10-3 TGTGCCATCAGCTACGACAGCAATAGCAATCAGCCCCAGCATTTT CAISYDSNSNQPQHF
NA NA TRBJ2-1 TRBV15 TGTGCCACCAGCAGAGACAGGGATTACTACAATGAGCAGTTCTTC CATSRDRDYYNEQFF
NA NA TRBJ2-1 TRBV2 TGTGCCAGCAGTGAACAGGAGGATGAGCAGTTCTTC CASSEQEDEQFF
TRBD2 NA TRBJ2-1 TRBV14 TGTGCCAGCAGCCGGGGCGGGAGCCAAGAGGTGGGGCAGTTCTTC CASSRGGSQEVGQFF
NA NA TRBJ1-2 TRBV6-1 TGTGCCAGCAGTGCGGCAGTTAACTATGGCTACACCTTC CASSAAVNYGYTF
TRBD2 NA TRBJ2-3 TRBV29-1 TGCAGCGTCCTCGGACTAGCGGGGCCTAGCACAGATACGCAGTATTTT CSVLGLAGPSTDTQYF
NA once TRBJ2-7 TRBV11-2 TGTGCCAGCAGGGGACCCGAGCAGTACTTC CASRGPEQYF
NA NA TRBJ2-5 TRBV7-2 TGTGCCAGCAGCTTGCGACAGGCCCGCGAAGAGACCCAGTACTTC CASSLRQAREETQYF
NA NA TRBJ1-2 TRBV28 TGTGCCAGCGGCACGGAAAGCTATGGCTACACCTTC CASGTESYGYTF
TRBD2 NA TRBJ2-7 TRBV19 TGTGCCAGATTCATCGGGACTAGCTGCTACGAGCAGTACTTC CARFIGTSCYEQYF
NA NA TRBJ2-7 TRBV18 TGTGCCAGCTCACCACGGCGGGACTACGAGCAGTACTTC CASSPRRDYEQYF
NA NA TRBJ1-5 TRBV6-5 TGTGCCAGCAGTTACTCCCCGGGCTACGGGCAGCCCCAGCATTTT CASSYSPGYGQPQHF
NA NA TRBJ2-7 TRBV7-8 TGTGCCAGCAGCTTAGCAGTGGGGGCGCGAAACGAGCAGTACTTC CASSLAVGARNEQYF
NA NA TRBJ1-1 TRBV5-1 TGCGCCAGCAGCCTACCTCAGGGAAACACTGAAGCTTTCTTT CASSLPQGNTEAFF
NA NA TRBJ1-1 TRBV21-1 TGTGCCAGCAGCCTGTCCCACAGGGTCACTGAAGCTTTCTTT CASSLSHRVTEAFF
TRBD1 NA TRBJ1-5 TRBV9 TGTGCCAGCAGCACAGGGGGCAATCAGCCCCAGCATTTT CASSTGGNQPQHF
NA NA TRBJ2-1 TRBV9 TGTGCCAGCAGCGTAGGACCTGTGAGGGATGAGCAGTTCTTC CASSVGPVRDEQFF
NA NA TRBJ2-2 TRBV9 TGTGCCAGCAGCTCCCGGACGGCCACCGGGGAGCTGTTTTTT CASSSRTATGELFF
NA NA TRBJ2-2 TRBV25-1 TGTGCCAGCAGTTTTCACACCGGGGAGCTGTTTTTT CASSFHTGELFF
NA NA TRBJ2-1 TRBV7-6 TGTGCCAGCAGCCCTCTTAACAATGAGCAGTTCTTC CASSPLNNEQFF
TRBD2 NA TRBJ2-1 TRBV6-1 TGTGCCAGCAGTTTAGGGGGACTAGCGGGATTGGAGCAGTTCTTC CASSLGGLAGLEQFF
TRBD2 NA TRBJ2-3 TRBV27 TGTGCCAGCAGTTTATCGGACCCATTACGCGGGAGGGCTGGAGATACGCAGTATTTT CASSLSDPLRGRAGDTQYF
NA NA TRBJ1-6 TRBV27 TGTGCCAGCAGTTTCCCCATACCTAATTCACCCCTCCACTTT CASSFPIPNSPLHF
TRBD2 NA TRBJ2-3 TRBV7-6 TGTGCCAGCAGCTTACGGAGGGACGGGAGGATTACAGATACGCAGTATTTT CASSLRRDGRITDTQYF
NA NA TRBJ1-2 TRBV27 TGTGCCAGCAGTTTATTTCTGGACAGAAGGGAAGGCTACACCTTC CASSLFLDRREGYTF
NA NA TRBJ2-1 TRBV5-1 TGCGCCAGCAGCTTGGTAAAGTGGGCCGGGACCGAGTACAATGAGCAGTTCTTC CASSLVKWAGTEYNEQFF
NA NA TRBJ2-5 TRBV18 TGTGCCAGCTCATCCCTGGACCAGGGAGAGACCCAGTACTTC CASSSLDQGETQYF
TRBD2 NA TRBJ2-2 TRBV28 TGTGCCAGCGGGGGACTAACAAACACCGGGGAGCTGTTTTTT CASGGLTNTGELFF